This T cell receptor beta chain was observed in a study of T cell clonotyping in hematopoietic cell transplantation. Profiling relied on immunoSEQ multiplex PCR, and the TCRdb table lists in-frame clones only, not all of them. The data show around 15,000 clones, approximately 57% seen once. The CDR3 has 13 amino acids. V lost 0 bases and J 7 bases, leaving 7 bases between the germline ends. Germline V lookup: CDR1 LGHNA, CDR2 YNFKEQ. Of note for this clone: The antigen is not known.

Recipients were bled about 28 days pretransplant and at posttransplant days 30, 100, 180. Overall study findings and caveats: CD4 and CD8 repertoire contributions could not be separated without sorting.

This receptor was obtained from a male patient aged 50 to 60 who had an allogeneic stem cell transplant from an unrelated donor, so T cells may come from the graft donor. Some clones in this sample may be carry-over from other donors' samples. This chain joins TRBV4-2 and TRBJ1-5; no definite D call. The source was PBMCs, collected 30 days after allogeneic stem cell transplant. The CDR3 nucleotides read TGTGCCAGCAGCCAAGAGCGGGAGCAGCCCCAGCATTTT. Its protein product is CASSQEREQPQHF.